The clone carrying this TCR beta chain was detected many times. Its antigen is not known. Per germline, CDR1 SGHVS and CDR2 FQNEAQ. This CDR3 is built from 17 residues. Trimming cost V 5 bases and J 2 bases; bases outside gene matches: 9. The second PCR ran about 7 to 12 cycles with a sample-barcoded 5' primer and J-beta primers. TCRdb recomputed calls from the 5' RACE reads with MiXCR, one row per CDR3 protein. The sample yields about 720,000 distinct CDR3 sequences, roughly 25% seen once. This sample stems from a study of blood T cells in healthy people across ages. Findings and caveats of the study: TCR beta diversity, measured per million T cells, fell in a roughly linear way with age.

A further study also used this sample, focusing on T cells of mothers and their children. That paper states: Study donors consisted of three healthy Caucasian mothers and their six children.

The V call is TRBV7-8, the J call TRBJ2-6; 7 bases are a match to TRBD2. This sequence originates from a boy between 10 and 17 years old in good health. The sequencing sample was made of blood. The CDR3 DNA is TGTGCCAGCAGCACGATTATGGGGGGGACTGGGGCCAACGTCCTGACTTTC. Translation gives CASSTIMGGTGANVLTF.